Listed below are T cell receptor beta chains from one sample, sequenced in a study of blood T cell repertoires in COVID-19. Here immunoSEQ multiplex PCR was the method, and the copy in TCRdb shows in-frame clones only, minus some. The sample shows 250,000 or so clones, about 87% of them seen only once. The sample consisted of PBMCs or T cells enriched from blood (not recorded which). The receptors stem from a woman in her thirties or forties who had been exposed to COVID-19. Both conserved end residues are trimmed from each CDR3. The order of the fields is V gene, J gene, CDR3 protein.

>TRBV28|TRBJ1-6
ASSLMTVYNSPLH
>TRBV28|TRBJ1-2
ASRPLQTYGYT
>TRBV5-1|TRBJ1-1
ASSSRPPIGGTEAF
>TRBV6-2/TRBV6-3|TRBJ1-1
ASSLNMGGNTEAF
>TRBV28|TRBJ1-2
ASRDRGLFYGYT
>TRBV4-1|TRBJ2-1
ASSQERASGQF
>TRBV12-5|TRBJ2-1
ASGLVLAGGPFNEQF
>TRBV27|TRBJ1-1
ASSPKTGIWAEAF
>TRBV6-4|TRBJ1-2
ASSVGQGARDGYT
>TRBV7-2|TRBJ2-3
ASSNTGTGGHTQY
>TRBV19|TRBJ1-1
ASRTGDMNTEAF
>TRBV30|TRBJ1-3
AWSIGSSGNTIY
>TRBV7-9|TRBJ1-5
ASSPGTLYSNQPQH
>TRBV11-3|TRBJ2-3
ASSSGLAGFTDTQY
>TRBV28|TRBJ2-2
ASSSGAGGNTGELF
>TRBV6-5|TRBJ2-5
ASTGIKGVETQY
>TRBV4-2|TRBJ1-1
ASSQAGRGPELPNTEAF
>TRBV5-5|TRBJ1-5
ASSLVLSNQPQH
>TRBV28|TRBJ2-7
ASSLVGSSYEQY
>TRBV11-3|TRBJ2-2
ASALVRETGELF
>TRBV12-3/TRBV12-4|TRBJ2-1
ASRSDRGNEQF
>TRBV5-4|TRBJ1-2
ASSPAGQNTGGYT
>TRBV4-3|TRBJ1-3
ASSQVWGAGNTIY
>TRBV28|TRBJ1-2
ASSLPTGGASYT
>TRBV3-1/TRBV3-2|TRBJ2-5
ASSPSGGSETQY
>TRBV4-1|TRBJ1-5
ASSQTTDNQPQH
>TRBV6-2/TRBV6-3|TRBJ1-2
ASSPDRVVGYT
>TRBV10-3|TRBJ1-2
AISGTETPGGYGYT
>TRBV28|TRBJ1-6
ASSSSLQSSYNSPLH
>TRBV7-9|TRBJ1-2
ASSVPGQGSYGYT
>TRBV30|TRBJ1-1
AWSRQGSEAF
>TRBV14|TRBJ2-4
ASSQVSAIAKNIQY
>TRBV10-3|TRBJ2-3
AIARESKGTDTQY
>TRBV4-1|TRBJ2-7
ASSQESLRASLRVSSYEQY
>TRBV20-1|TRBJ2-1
SASGGGNYNEQF
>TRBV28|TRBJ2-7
ASGRDRVYEQY
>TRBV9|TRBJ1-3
ASSVGSGSGNTIY
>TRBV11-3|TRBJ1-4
ASSFSLGLTNEKLF
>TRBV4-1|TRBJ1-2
ASSQGAWGYT
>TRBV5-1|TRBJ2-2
ASSLRLAGNTGELF
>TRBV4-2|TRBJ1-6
ASSPGGMSGSPLH
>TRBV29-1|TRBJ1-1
SAQRDQGRNTEAF
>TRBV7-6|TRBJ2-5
ASSPGTARGQETQY
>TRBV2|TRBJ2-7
ASSDQSPPYEQY
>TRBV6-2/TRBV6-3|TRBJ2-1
ASSPPQTGSHTHNEQF
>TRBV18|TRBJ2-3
ASSPIGQGTDTQY
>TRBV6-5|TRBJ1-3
ASRESSGNTIY
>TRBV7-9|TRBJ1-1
ASSLVAGTEAF
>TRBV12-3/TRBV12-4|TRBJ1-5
ATRSGSNQPQH
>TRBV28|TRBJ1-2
ASISWQGNYGYT
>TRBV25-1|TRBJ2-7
ASSEPGLAGPYEQY
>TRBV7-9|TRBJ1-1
ASSVGQPNTEAF